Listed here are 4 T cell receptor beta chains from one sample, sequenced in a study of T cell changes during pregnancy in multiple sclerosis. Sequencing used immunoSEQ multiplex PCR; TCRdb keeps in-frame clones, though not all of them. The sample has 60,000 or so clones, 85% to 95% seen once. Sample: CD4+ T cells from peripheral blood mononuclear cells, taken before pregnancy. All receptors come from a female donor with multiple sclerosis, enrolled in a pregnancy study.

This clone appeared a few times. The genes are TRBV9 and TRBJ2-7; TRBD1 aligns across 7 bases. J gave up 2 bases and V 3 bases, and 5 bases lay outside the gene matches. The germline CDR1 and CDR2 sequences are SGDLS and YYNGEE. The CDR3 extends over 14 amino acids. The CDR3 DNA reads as TGTGCCAGCAGCGCGACAGGGTCGACCTACGAGCAGTACTTC. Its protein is CASSATGSTYEQYF.

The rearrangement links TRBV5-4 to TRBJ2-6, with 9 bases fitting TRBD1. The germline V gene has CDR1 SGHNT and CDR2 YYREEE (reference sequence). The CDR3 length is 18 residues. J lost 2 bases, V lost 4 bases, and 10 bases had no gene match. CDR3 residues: CASSLGGTGPTGANVLTF. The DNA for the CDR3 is TGTGCCAGCAGCCTTGGGGGGACAGGGCCTACTGGGGCCAACGTCCTGACTTTC.

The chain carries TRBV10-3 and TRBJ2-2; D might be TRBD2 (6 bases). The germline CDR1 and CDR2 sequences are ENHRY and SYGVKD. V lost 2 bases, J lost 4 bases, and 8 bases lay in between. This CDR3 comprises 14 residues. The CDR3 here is CAISEAGPTGELFF. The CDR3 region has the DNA TGTGCCATCAGTGAGGCGGGGCCCACCGGGGAGCTGTTTTTT.

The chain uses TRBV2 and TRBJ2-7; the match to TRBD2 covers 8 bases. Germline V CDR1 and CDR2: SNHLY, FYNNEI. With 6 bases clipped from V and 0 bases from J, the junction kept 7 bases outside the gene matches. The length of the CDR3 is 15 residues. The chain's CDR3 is CASSETGTSSYEQYF. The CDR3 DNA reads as TGTGCCAGCAGCGAAACCGGGACTAGCTCCTACGAGCAGTACTTC.